The text below deals with one T cell receptor (beta chain). It has no known antigen specificity. Per-base qualities were not stored, and no clone one base away is much larger. The source of the sample is a study of blood T cell repertoires in COVID-19 (TCRdb year 2020). Looking at the study overall: Collaborator samples came from the United States, Italy and Spain and covered acute and convalescent phases of COVID-19. The prospective study material was composed of cDNA or gDNA derived from T cells, B-cell-depleted T cells, or PBMCs. The dataset comprised deeply sampled blood TCRbeta repertoires from subjects exposed to, actively infected with, or recovered from COVID-19. The repertoires were made available in a free public database intended to serve as a resource for research on the immune response to SARS-CoV-2. Samples came from the ongoing ImmuneRACE study (first 160 participants) plus 1,254 subjects from 6 global collaborators. Sample metadata almost always included a de-identified subject ID, COVID-19 status, age in years and sex. Where available, HLA class I and class II types were obtained from metadata supplied by the sample provider rather than from assay-based typing. What the authors observed across the whole study: The amount of clinical and demographic metadata varied by source and participant and was provided uncurated.

Collaborating institutions collected whole blood in K2EDTA tubes following their own protocols. Collaborator samples were shipped for TCRbeta analysis as frozen whole blood, isolated PBMCs, or DNA extracted from either sample type. The CDR3 contains 14 residues, cysteine and phenylalanine counted. The sequence is cut down to CDR3 DNA, 42 bases in frame from base 1. At the junction V is shortened by 0 bases and J by 7 bases; bases outside the gene matches: 3. Reading the germline V gene gives CDR1 SGHTA and CDR2 FQGTGA. TCRbeta CDR3 regions were amplified from genomic DNA using the immunoSEQ Assay, a bias-controlled multiplex PCR. Regarding the original processing steps: The number of nucleated cells in each sample was estimated by amplification of reference gene primers within the assay. To quantify the absolute abundance of each unique TCRbeta CDR3 rearrangement, sequence reads were collapsed and filtered. Productive Simpson clonality was computed per sample as the square root of Simpson's diversity index over productive rearrangements. What TCRdb holds here is the immuneACCESS table cut down to in-frame rearrangements. Part of the clones is not present; checked against another copy, under half of the missing clones reflect an unresolved V gene, and the others are unexplained. V and J calls and clone size are those listed in that table; D and trimming were worked out from the DNA. Across this sample there are some 90,000 clones, with nearly 90% seen only once. The ten top clones hold under 9.5% of the sample.

The sequenced sample consisted of peripheral blood. The clonotype comes from a man aged 45-60 years with acute or convalescent COVID-19. The sequence joins TRBV7-3 to TRBJ2-7; TRBD1 matches 10 bases in the middle. The CDR3 corresponds to CASSLTGQGREQYF. Here is the DNA: TGTGCCAGCAGCTTAACGGGACAGGGGAGGGAGCAGTACTTC.